This TCR beta chain originates from a study of control samples from healthy donors and cancer patients. The CDR3 is 13 residues long. Between the trimmed V and J ends, which lost 6 bases and 9 bases, there was a span of 15 bases. Germline values: CDR1 SNHLY, CDR2 FYNNEI. TCRdb's copy holds only in-frame clones and misses some; the assay was immunoSEQ multiplex PCR. Of 150,000 to 200,000 clones in the sample, 85% to 95% were seen once. The TCR originated in a man aged 25 to 40 in good health. The V gene is TRBV2, the J gene TRBJ1-5; D is unclear. Sequencing was carried out using blood. The CDR3 DNA reads as TGTGCCAGCAGCTCAAGCATCCGTGGGCCCCAGCATTTT. Protein sequence: CASSSSIRGPQHF.